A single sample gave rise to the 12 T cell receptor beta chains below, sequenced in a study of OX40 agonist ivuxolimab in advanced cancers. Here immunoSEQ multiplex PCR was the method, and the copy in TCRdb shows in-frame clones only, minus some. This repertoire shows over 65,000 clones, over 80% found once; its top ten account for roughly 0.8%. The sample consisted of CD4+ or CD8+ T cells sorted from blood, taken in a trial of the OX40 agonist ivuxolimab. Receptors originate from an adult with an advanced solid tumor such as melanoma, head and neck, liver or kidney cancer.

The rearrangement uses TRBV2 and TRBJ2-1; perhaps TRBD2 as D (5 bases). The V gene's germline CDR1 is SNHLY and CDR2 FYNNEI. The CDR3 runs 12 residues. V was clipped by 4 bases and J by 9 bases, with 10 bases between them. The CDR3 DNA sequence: TGTGCCAGCAGTGCCGGCCGGGGTGAGCAGTTCTTC. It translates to CASSAGRGEQFF. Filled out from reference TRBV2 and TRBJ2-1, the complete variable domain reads EPEVTQTPSHQVTQMGQEVILRCVPISNHLYFYWYRQILGQKVEFLVSFYNNEISEKSEIFDDQFSVERPDGSNFTLKIRSTKLEDSAMYFCASSAGRGEQFFGPGTRLTVL.

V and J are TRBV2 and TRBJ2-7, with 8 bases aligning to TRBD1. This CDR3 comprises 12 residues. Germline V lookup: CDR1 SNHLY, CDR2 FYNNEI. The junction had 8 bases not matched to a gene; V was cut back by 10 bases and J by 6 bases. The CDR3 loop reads CATRTGFSEQYF. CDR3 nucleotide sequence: TGTGCCACCCGGACAGGGTTTTCCGAGCAGTACTTC.

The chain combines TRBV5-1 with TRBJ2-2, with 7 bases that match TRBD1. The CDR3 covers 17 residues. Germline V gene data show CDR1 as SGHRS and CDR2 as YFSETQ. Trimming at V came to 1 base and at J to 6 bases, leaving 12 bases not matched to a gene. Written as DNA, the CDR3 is TGCGCCAGCAGCTTGACAGGGGCAGGCCGGACGGCCGGGGAGCTGTTTTTT. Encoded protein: CASSLTGAGRTAGELFF.

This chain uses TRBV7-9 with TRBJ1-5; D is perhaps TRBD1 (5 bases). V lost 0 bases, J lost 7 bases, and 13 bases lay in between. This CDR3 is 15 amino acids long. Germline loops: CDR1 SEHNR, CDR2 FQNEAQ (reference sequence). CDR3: CASSLAGGAGQPQHF. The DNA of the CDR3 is TGTGCCAGCAGCTTAGCGGGAGGGGCGGGCCAGCCCCAGCATTTT.

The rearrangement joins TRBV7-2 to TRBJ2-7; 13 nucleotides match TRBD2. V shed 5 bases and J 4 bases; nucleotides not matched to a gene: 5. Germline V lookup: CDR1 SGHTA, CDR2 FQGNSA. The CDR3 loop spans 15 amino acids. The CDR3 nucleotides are TGTGCCAGCAGCAAGGGACTAGCGGGGCTGTACGAGCAGTACTTC. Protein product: CASSKGLAGLYEQYF.

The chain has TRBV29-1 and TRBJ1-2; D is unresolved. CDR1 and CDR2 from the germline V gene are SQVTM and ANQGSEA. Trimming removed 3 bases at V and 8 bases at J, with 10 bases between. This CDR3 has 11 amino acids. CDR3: CSVEVGEGYTF. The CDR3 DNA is TGCAGCGTTGAGGTCGGGGAGGGCTACACCTTC.

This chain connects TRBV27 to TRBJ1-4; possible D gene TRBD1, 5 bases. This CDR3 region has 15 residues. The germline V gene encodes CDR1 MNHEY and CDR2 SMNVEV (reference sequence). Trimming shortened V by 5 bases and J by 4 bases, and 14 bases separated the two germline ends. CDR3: CASSPRQTNNEKLFF. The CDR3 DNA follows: TGTGCCAGCAGTCCCCGACAGACAAATAATGAAAAACTGTTTTTT.

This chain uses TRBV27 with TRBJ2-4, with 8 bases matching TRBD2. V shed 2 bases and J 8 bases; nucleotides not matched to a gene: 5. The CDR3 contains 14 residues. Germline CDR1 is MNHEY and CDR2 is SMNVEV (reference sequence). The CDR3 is CASSLTSGSHIQYF. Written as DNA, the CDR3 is TGTGCCAGCAGTTTAACCAGCGGGAGTCACATTCAGTACTTC.

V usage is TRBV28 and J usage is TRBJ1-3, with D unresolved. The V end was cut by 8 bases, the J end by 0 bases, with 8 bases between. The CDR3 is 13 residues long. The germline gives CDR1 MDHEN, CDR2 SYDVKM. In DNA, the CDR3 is TGTGCCAGCGAAACTTACTCTGGAAACACCATATATTTT. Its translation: CASETYSGNTIYF.

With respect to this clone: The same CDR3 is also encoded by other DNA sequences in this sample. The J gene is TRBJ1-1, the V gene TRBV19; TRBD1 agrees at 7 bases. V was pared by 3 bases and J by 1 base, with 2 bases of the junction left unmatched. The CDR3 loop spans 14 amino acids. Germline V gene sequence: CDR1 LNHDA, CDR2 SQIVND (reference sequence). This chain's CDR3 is CASSIDRENTEAFF. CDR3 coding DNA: TGTGCCAGTAGTATCGACAGGGAGAACACTGAAGCTTTCTTT.

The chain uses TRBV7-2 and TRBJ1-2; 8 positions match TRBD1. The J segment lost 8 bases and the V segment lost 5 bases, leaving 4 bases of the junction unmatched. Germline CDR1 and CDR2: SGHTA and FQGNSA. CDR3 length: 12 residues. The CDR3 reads CASSPGGRGYTF. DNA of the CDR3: TGTGCCAGCAGCCCAGGGGGCAGGGGCTACACCTTC.

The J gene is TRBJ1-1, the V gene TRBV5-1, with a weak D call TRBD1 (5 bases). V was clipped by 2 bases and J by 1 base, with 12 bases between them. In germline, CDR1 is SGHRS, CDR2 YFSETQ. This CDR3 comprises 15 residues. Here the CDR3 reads CASSLQPTGNTEAFF. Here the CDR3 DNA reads TGCGCCAGCAGCTTACAACCCACAGGGAACACTGAAGCTTTCTTT.